The text below deals with one TCR beta chain. What antigen it recognizes has not been identified. Within one base of it there is no much larger clone, and no base qualities were kept. This sample was taken from a study of blood T cell repertoires in COVID-19 (dated by TCRdb to about 2020). The study in broad terms: Samples from collaborators originated in the United States, Italy and Spain and spanned both the acute and convalescent phases of COVID-19. Nearly every sample came with metadata listing a de-identified subject ID, COVID-19 status, age in years and sex. The prospective study material was composed of cDNA or gDNA derived from T cells, B-cell-depleted T cells, or PBMCs. Subjects who had been exposed to COVID-19, were actively infected with it, or had recovered from it provided the deeply sampled blood TCRbeta repertoires that made up the dataset. HLA class I and class II types, where available, came from metadata supplied by the sample provider rather than from assay-based typing. The repertoires were released in a freely available public database intended as a resource for research on the immune response to SARS-CoV-2. The samples were drawn from two sources: the first 160 participants of the ongoing ImmuneRACE study, and 950 to 1,500 subjects contributed by 6 global collaborators. Results and caveats for the whole study, not just this receptor: Clinical and demographic metadata were provided uncurated, with the amount varying by source and participant.

Enrolling through a virtual design, the prospective study's participants ranged in age from roughly 18 to 95 years and lived across approximately 25 United States geographic areas. In the prospective study, cohorts were assigned on the basis of participant-reported clinical history obtained from a screening survey and a study questionnaire. For ImmuneRACE Cohort 3, a participant was defined as recovered based on two consecutive negative NP/OP PCR tests, clearance by a healthcare professional, or resolution of symptoms. In the prospective study, mobile phlebotomists collected whole blood, serum and a nasopharyngeal or oropharyngeal swab from each participant. Prospective study participants could optionally give additional blood draws and questionnaires over a roughly two-month period. Before DNA extraction, prospective study blood samples were shipped either frozen or at room temperature. The CDR3 spans 15 residues, from the cysteine through the phenylalanine. Of all the DNA, just the CDR3 is kept, 45 bases in frame from base 1. Based on the germline V gene, the CDR1 and CDR2 sequences are SGDLS and YYNGEE. Germline trimming: 3 bases from V, 10 bases from J; junction bases outside gene matches: 8.

TCRbeta CDR3 regions were amplified from genomic DNA using the immunoSEQ Assay, a bias-controlled multiplex PCR. The authors processed their data as follows. The number of nucleated cells in each sample was estimated from the amplification of reference gene primers within the assay. To quantify the absolute abundance of each unique TCRbeta CDR3 rearrangement, sequence reads were collapsed and filtered. Productive Simpson clonality was computed per sample as the square root of Simpson's diversity index over productive rearrangements. The immuneACCESS repertoire file appears here via TCRdb, limited to in-frame rearrangements. These files lack a portion of the clones; in checked studies, under half of the deficit traces to unresolved V genes, and the cause of the others is not known. V and J calls and clone size are as listed in that table; D and trimming were resolved from the DNA. This sample lists approximately 230,000 clones; 75% to 95% were detected once. Of the sample, approximately 2% is held by the ten largest clones.

This TCR derives from a woman under 30 who had recovered from COVID-19. Sequencing used PBMCs or T cells enriched from blood (not recorded which). The rearrangement combines TRBV9 with TRBJ2-1, with 12 bases in between that match TRBD2. CDR3 region: CASSGTSGARGEQFF. Here is the DNA: TGTGCCAGCAGCGGGACTAGCGGGGCGCGTGGGGAGCAGTTCTTC.